This T cell receptor (beta chain) was identified during a study of T cells in narcolepsy. Looking at the study overall: Donors had narcolepsy type 1 or type 2, or were healthy controls.

Clones were sequenced by immunoSEQ multiplex PCR, and TCRdb holds only the in-frame ones, with some missing. The table shows fewer than 15,000 clones, with 85% to 90% occurring only once. Remarks on this clone: The antigen remains undetermined.

Study-level results: Same-patient CSF and blood CD4+ T cell clonotypes included HCRT-specific and TRIB2-specific autoreactive ones. Autoreactive clone sequences were missing from some blood memory CD4+ repertoires. Reportedly, autoreactive clonotypes were serially detected in patients' blood but not controls'.

This CDR3 spans 14 amino acids. V was clipped by 6 bases and J by 0 bases, with 11 bases between them. Germline V CDR1 and CDR2: MNHEY, SMNVEV (reference sequence). The sequence was obtained from a human donor with narcolepsy. The chain employs TRBV27 and TRBJ1-2, with D possibly TRBD1 on 5 matching bases. Sequenced input: CD45RA- memory CD4+ T cells from PBMCs. This CDR3 reads CASRAAGTNYGYTF. DNA for the CDR3: TGTGCCAGCAGGGCGGCAGGGACTAACTATGGCTACACCTTC.